One sample yielded the 30 T cell receptor beta chains listed below, sequenced in a study of T cell repertoires in cytomegalovirus infection. TCRdb processed the reads anew with MiXCR; each CDR3 protein has one entry. This sample has some 800,000 distinct CDR3 sequences, with about 28% found just once. Their antigen targets remain unknown. The sequences come from cultured CD8+ T cells from PBMCs, collected from culture after CMV antigen stimulation. These receptors came from a human donor in good health (CMV status not recorded). Some clones in this sample may be carry-over from other donors' samples.

This clonotype has just a few counts. The chain carries TRBV6-5 and TRBJ2-2; D not resolved. Trimming removed 4 bases from V and 4 bases from J, with 10 bases in between. In germline, CDR1 is MNHEY, CDR2 SVGAGI. This CDR3 spans 14 amino acids. CDR3 amino acids: CASSFSLVTGELFF. The CDR3 DNA follows: TGTGCCAGCAGTTTTTCACTCGTCACCGGGGAGCTGTTTTTT.

The V call is TRBV11-1, the J call TRBJ2-1, with unresolved D. The CDR3 extends over 11 amino acids. Germline CDR1 SGHAT, CDR2 FQDESV (reference sequence). Trimming took 3 bases from V and 14 from J, leaving 11 bases between them. The DNA for the CDR3 is TGTGCCAGCAGCTTGGAGATAAGGGAGTTCTTC. The encoded protein is CASSLEIREFF. Drawing the rest from reference TRBV11-1 and TRBJ2-1, the complete variable domain is EAEVAQSPRYKITEKSQAVAFWCDPISGHATLYWYRQILGQGPELLVQFQDESVVDDSQLPKDRFSAERLKGVDSTLKIQPAELGDSAMYLCASSLEIREFFGPGTRLTVL.

The chain is built from TRBV7-6 and TRBJ2-7, with 10 bases matching TRBD1. CDR1 is SGHVS and CDR2 is FNYEAQ in the germline V gene. This CDR3 has 19 amino acids. Trimming removed 5 bases from V and 3 bases from J; junction bases left unmatched: 19. The CDR3 here is CASSGNSAGQGPIHYEQYF. DNA of the CDR3: TGTGCCAGCAGCGGGAATTCAGCGGGACAGGGGCCAATTCACTACGAGCAGTACTTC.

This clonotype was seen many times. The rearrangement joins TRBV11-1 to TRBJ2-3, with 7 nucleotides matching TRBD1. J gave up 0 bases and V 1 base, and 1 base lay outside the gene matches. This CDR3 is built from 15 residues. Germline CDR1 reads SGHAT; CDR2 reads FQDESV (reference sequence). CDR3 protein: CASSLEGASTDTQYF. The CDR3 bases are TGTGCCAGCAGCTTAGAGGGGGCTAGCACAGATACGCAGTATTTT.

The chain has TRBV4-3 and TRBJ2-3; D is unresolved. This CDR3 region has 14 residues. Germline CDR1 reads LGHNA; CDR2 reads YSLEER. V shed 1 base and J shed 6 bases, with 11 bases lying between them. This chain's CDR3 is CASSQAIDGDTQYF. In nucleotides, the CDR3 is TGCGCCAGCAGCCAAGCCATAGATGGGGATACGCAGTATTTT.

J is TRBJ2-5 and V is TRBV7-8; possibly TRBD1 or TRBD2 for D (5 bases each). V lost 3 bases, J lost 0 bases, and 17 bases lay in between. CDR3 length: 17 residues. From germline, CDR1 is SGHVS and CDR2 FQNEAQ. The CDR3 protein is CASSFRVPGPDQETQYF. Written as DNA, the CDR3 is TGTGCCAGCAGCTTCCGGGTCCCGGGACCGGACCAAGAGACCCAGTACTTC.

Written as DNA, the CDR3 is TGTGCCAGCGGTGACAGTCGGAACACTGAAGCTTTCTTT. The encoded protein is CASGDSRNTEAFF. This rearrangement joins TRBV27 to TRBJ1-1; perhaps TRBD1 as D (5 bases). V dropped 8 bases and J dropped 1 base, with 11 bases sitting between them. The CDR3 runs 13 residues. CDR1 is MNHEY and CDR2 is SMNVEV in the germline V gene (reference sequence).

This clonotype showed up just a few times. The chain links TRBV7-3 to TRBJ2-1; D gene unclear. V gave up 2 bases and J gave up 8 bases, with 7 bases separating them. The CDR3 totals 12 residues. Germline CDR1 is SGHTA and CDR2 is FQGTGA. CDR3 amino acids: CASSLEPHEQFF. The CDR3 nucleotides read TGTGCCAGCAGCTTAGAACCCCATGAGCAGTTCTTC.

The chain combines TRBV13 with TRBJ1-1; D uncertain. Germline loops: CDR1 PRHDT, CDR2 FYEKMQ (reference sequence). Trimming pared 7 bases from V and 0 bases from J, leaving 18 bases between. The CDR3 is 16 amino acids. The CDR3 DNA sequence: TGTGCCAGCACCTTCACTCGGACGGTGATGAACACTGAAGCTTTCTTT. Protein product: CASTFTRTVMNTEAFF.

The rearrangement uses TRBV7-9 and TRBJ1-3; a possible D gene is TRBD1 (6 bases). Germline CDR1 reads SEHNR; CDR2 reads FQNEAQ (reference sequence). The CDR3 has 14 amino acids. V lost 5 bases and J lost 5, with 13 bases in between. The DNA of the CDR3 is TGTGCCAGCAGCCGAGGCGGGGGGCGAAACACCATATATTTT. Its protein product is CASSRGGGRNTIYF.

This chain links TRBV29-1 with TRBJ2-7; the D gene is possibly TRBD2 (7 bases). Germline-derived CDR1 and CDR2 are SQVTM and ANQGSEA. The CDR3 covers 13 residues. Deletions cut 6 bases from V and 1 base from J, with 13 bases between. The CDR3 coding sequence is TGCAGCGTACTACAGGGACTATCCTACGAGCAGTACTTC. It specifies CSVLQGLSYEQYF.

CDR3 residues: CASSRAGQGFYEQYV. The DNA of the CDR3 is TGTGCCAGCAGCCGAGCGGGACAGGGGTTTTACGAGCAGTACGTC. This chain connects TRBV7-8 to TRBJ2-7; 10 bases map to TRBD1. CDR1 is SGHVS and CDR2 is FQNEAQ in the germline V gene. V lost 5 bases, J lost 4 bases, and 8 bases stayed unmatched. CDR3 length equals 15 residues.

Many counts were recorded for this clonotype. J is TRBJ1-4 and V is TRBV7-6; 7 bases line up with TRBD1. The CDR3 sequence is 16 residues long. The V and J ends lost 2 bases and 4 bases, in that order; junction bases with no gene match: 7. The germline V gene has CDR1 SGHVS and CDR2 FNYEAQ. DNA for the CDR3: TGTGCCAGCAGCTTAAGTAGGGGACAGTATAATGAAAAACTGTTTTTT. It is translated as CASSLSRGQYNEKLFF.

The J gene is TRBJ1-2, the V gene TRBV7-6, with no clear D. Germline loops: CDR1 SGHVS, CDR2 FNYEAQ. Trimming removed 10 bases from V and 4 bases from J, with 25 bases in between. This CDR3 is built from 16 residues. The CDR3 region is CAIQSAGGDGLYGYTF. CDR3 in DNA: TGTGCCATCCAATCTGCTGGCGGTGACGGCCTCTATGGCTACACCTTC.

J is TRBJ2-3 and V is TRBV27; D unclear. CDR3 length: 12 amino acids. The germline V and J ends were trimmed by 8 bases and 2 bases, with 8 bases remaining between them. Germline CDR1 MNHEY, CDR2 SMNVEV (reference sequence). The chain's CDR3 is CASGSVTDTQYF. In DNA, the CDR3 is TGTGCCAGCGGATCGGTCACAGATACGCAGTATTTT.

The table lists this clonotype with many counts. The chain links TRBV6-5 to TRBJ1-1, with unresolved D. V was shortened by 2 bases and J by 10 bases, with 14 bases between the two germline ends. Germline loops: CDR1 MNHEY, CDR2 SVGAGI. CDR3 size: 13 residues. As DNA, the CDR3 is TGTGCCAGCAGTTACGGGAGGGTTAGTATAGCTTTCTTT. Translation: CASSYGRVSIAFF.

The chain is built from TRBV4-1 and TRBJ2-1; D is perhaps TRBD1 (6 bases). The CDR3 contains 14 residues. Germline V gives CDR1 MGHRA, CDR2 YSYEKL. V gave up 5 bases and J gave up 9 bases, with 17 bases separating them. CDR3 region: CASSSSSGAGEQFF. CDR3 DNA: TGCGCCAGCAGCTCTTCTTCAGGGGCTGGTGAGCAGTTCTTC.

The chain has TRBV5-6 and TRBJ2-3; no clear D. CDR3 size: 13 residues. V shed 3 bases and J shed 4 bases, with 9 bases lying between them. Germline-derived CDR1 and CDR2 are SGHDT and YYEEEE. DNA of the CDR3: TGTGCCAGCAGCTACCTGGACCCAGATACGCAGTATTTT. This codes for CASSYLDPDTQYF.

This clonotype was observed at least ten times. This chain links TRBV7-2 with TRBJ2-5; D not resolved. CDR1 is SGHTA and CDR2 is FQGNSA in the germline V gene. The V and J ends lost 5 bases and 9 bases respectively, with 13 bases between them. The CDR3 length is 12 residues. CDR3 bases: TGTGCCAGCAGCCCTCCCCCGGTGGCCCAGTACTTC. Amino acids: CASSPPPVAQYF. The full variable domain, in which reference TRBV7-2 and TRBJ2-5 provide the parts outside the CDR3, is GAGVSQSPSNKVTEKGKDVELRCDPISGHTALYWYRQSLGQGLEFLIYFQGNSAPDKSGLPSDRFSAERTGGSVSTLTIQRTQQEDSAVYLCASSPPPVAQYFGPGTRLLVL.

This rearrangement joins TRBV29-1 to TRBJ2-5; D possibly corresponds to TRBD2 (7 bases). The germline V gene has CDR1 SQVTM and CDR2 ANQGSEA. V was pared by 6 bases and J by 5 bases, with 28 bases between. This CDR3 spans 17 amino acids. The DNA of the CDR3 is TGCAGCGTCCAAGGGGGGGGCCTTAAGACAACTTGGGAGACCCAGTACTTC. Translating it yields CSVQGGGLKTTWETQYF.

This clonotype has only one observation. The chain is built from TRBV5-8 and TRBJ2-2, with 15 bases fitting TRBD2. The germline V gene has CDR1 SGHTS and CDR2 YDEGEE. J was trimmed by 4 bases and V by 9 bases; bases with no gene match: 7. The CDR3 consists of 16 residues. The CDR3 sequence: CATGLAGGLSTGELFF. The CDR3 DNA reads TGTGCCACCGGACTAGCGGGGGGGCTCAGCACCGGGGAGCTGTTTTTT.

The rearrangement uses TRBV6-5 and TRBJ2-7; D possibly corresponds to TRBD2 (5 bases). CDR1 is MNHEY and CDR2 is SVGAGI in the germline V gene. This CDR3 is 14 amino acids long. The CDR3: CANSYKGGSYEQYV. CDR3 sequence (DNA): TGTGCCAACAGTTACAAAGGAGGCTCCTACGAGCAGTACGTC.

This clonotype was recorded a few times. The rearrangement joins TRBV3-1 to TRBJ2-5; D ambiguous. This CDR3 comprises 11 residues. Germline loops: CDR1 LGHDT, CDR2 YNNKEL (reference sequence). V lost 3 bases to trimming and J lost 4 bases, with 3 bases between them. The CDR3 is CASSHTETQYF. CDR3 DNA: TGTGCCAGCAGCCATACAGAGACCCAGTACTTC.

This clonotype has more than one count but fewer than ten. This rearrangement joins TRBV11-2 to TRBJ2-7, with D perhaps matching TRBD2 (6 bases). The V end was cut by 0 bases, the J end by 3 bases, with 12 bases between. This CDR3 is 15 amino acids long. Per germline, CDR1 SGHAT and CDR2 FQNNGV. CDR3 sequence (DNA): TGTGCCAGCAGCTTAGATCTTGGGGGACTCTACGAGCAGTACGTC. It encodes CASSLDLGGLYEQYV.

The chain has TRBV7-8 and TRBJ2-3; D is tentatively TRBD1 or TRBD2 (5 bases each). This CDR3 is 13 amino acids long. V shed 7 bases and J shed 4 bases, with 12 bases lying between them. Germline V gene lookup returns CDR1 SGHVS and CDR2 FQNEAQ. Written as DNA, the CDR3 is TGTGCCAGCATGGGGCCGGGGTCAGATACGCAGTATTTT. It specifies CASMGPGSDTQYF.

The chain combines TRBV7-6 with TRBJ2-7; D may correspond to TRBD1 or TRBD2 (6 bases each). Germline assignment: CDR1 SGHVS and CDR2 FNYEAQ. The CDR3 contains 15 residues. Trimming cost V 5 bases and J 3 bases, with 17 bases left between them. The CDR3 coding sequence is TGTGCCAGCAGCCAAGGGGGAGGTCGAAGCTACGAGCAGTACTTC. Its protein product is CASSQGGGRSYEQYF.

This chain connects TRBV6-1 to TRBJ1-5, with D tentatively TRBD1 (5 bases). The CDR3 is 18 amino acids. CDR1 and CDR2 from the germline V gene are MNHNS and SASEGT. V was clipped by 8 bases and J by 0 bases, with 23 bases between them. CDR3 nucleotides: TGTGCCAGCGAGGGGTTCACGGAACCAATTTATAGCAATCAGCCCCAGCATTTT. It codes for CASEGFTEPIYSNQPQHF.

The J gene is TRBJ2-1, the V gene TRBV27, with 13 bases identical to TRBD2. Germline-derived CDR1 and CDR2 are MNHEY and SMNVEV (reference sequence). J lost 0 bases, V lost 1 base, and 12 bases had no gene match. The CDR3 has 21 amino acids. The CDR3 protein is CASSLLFTGLAGTSSYNEQFF. For the CDR3, the DNA is TGTGCCAGCAGTTTATTATTTACGGGACTAGCGGGGACCAGCTCCTACAATGAGCAGTTCTTC.

About this clonotype: A read error is the likely source, as a far larger clone sits one nucleotide away. This rearrangement joins TRBV12-3 or TRBV12-4 to TRBJ1-1; no reliable D call. This CDR3 spans 13 amino acids. The V gene lost 4 bases and the J gene lost 4 bases, with 10 bases spanning the gap. The CDR3 nucleotides are TGTGCCAGCAGTTCAAGCATGAGCACTGAAGCTTTCTTT. Translation gives CASSSSMSTEAFF.

The CDR3 sequence is CASSLPGQGEFVRSYEQYV. Written as DNA, the CDR3 is TGTGCCAGCAGCCTACCGGGACAGGGTGAATTCGTCCGCTCCTACGAGCAGTACGTC. This chain links TRBV7-9 with TRBJ2-7, with 9 bases aligning to TRBD1. Losses at the gene ends were 5 bases for V and 0 bases for J; bases not matched to a gene: 17. The CDR3 runs 19 residues. CDR1 is SEHNR and CDR2 is FQNEAQ in the germline V gene (reference sequence).